This is a list of T cell receptor beta chains from one sample in a study of OX40 agonist ivuxolimab in advanced cancers. Only in-frame clones appear in the TCRdb table, and some are missing; sequencing was by immunoSEQ multiplex PCR. The table has 50,000 to 85,000 clones, around 83% seen once. This material consisted of CD4+ or CD8+ T cells sorted from blood, taken in a trial of the OX40 agonist ivuxolimab. These receptors were collected from an adult with an advanced solid tumor such as melanoma, head and neck, liver or kidney cancer. The conserved cysteine and the conserved F or W are not part of the CDR3 here.

cdr3_length,v_call,j_call,cdr3_aa
13,TRBV6-1,TRBJ2-7,ASSEVGRAATEQY
12,TRBV7-3,TRBJ2-1,ASSLTLAGSEQF
13,TRBV30,TRBJ1-3,AWSWGQGAGNTIY
11,TRBV4-2,TRBJ2-7,ASSQESLGEQY
15,TRBV12-5,TRBJ2-1,ASGATGLGSSYNEQF
13,TRBV18,TRBJ1-1,ASSPRRWGETEAF
16,TRBV12-5,TRBJ2-3,ASGLVASDKLRSDTQY
13,TRBV11-2,TRBJ1-5,ASSLGGNGNQPQH
13,TRBV10-2,TRBJ2-7,ASSESPGQPYEQY
12,TRBV27,TRBJ2-7,ASSLRETAYEQY
13,TRBV7-8,TRBJ1-1,ASSTPRSLNTEAF
13,TRBV7-2,TRBJ2-1,ASSSTGNNYNEQF
16,TRBV5-6,TRBJ1-5,ASSFQGGSLYSNQPQH
15,TRBV4-2,TRBJ1-3,ASSQDLRGISGNTIY
13,TRBV5-4,TRBJ2-1,ASSFQQRSGNEQF
12,TRBV19,TRBJ2-7,ASSIPGLGGEQY
15,TRBV11-3,TRBJ2-1,ASSLGVGLAPRGEQF
15,TRBV7-2,TRBJ2-3,ASSLAVAGGGTDTQY
11,TRBV7-2,TRBJ2-2,ASSPRRTGELF
12,TRBV4-1,TRBJ2-2,ASRGRTRNGELF
11,TRBV12-5,TRBJ2-2,ASAREDTGELF
14,TRBV4-1,TRBJ2-7,ASSQEMTGGSYEQY
12,TRBV7-6,TRBJ2-3,ASSSPASGDTQY
13,TRBV12-5,TRBJ1-1,ASRTGMIGNTEAF
13,TRBV7-8,TRBJ2-5,ASSLVATSIETQY
13,TRBV5-1,TRBJ1-1,ASSLDGRPNTEAF
14,TRBV5-1,TRBJ2-3,ASRIGLAGVADTQY
13,TRBV7-9,TRBJ2-1,ASSGGLASYNEQF
15,TRBV11-2,TRBJ1-3,ASSLYRDRGPGNTIY
12,TRBV25-1,TRBJ2-7,ASSILTGAGEQY
16,TRBV11-2,TRBJ2-4,ASSPTGTASGTKNIQY
13,TRBV10-2,TRBJ1-3,ASSERDRAWDTIY
13,TRBV10-3,TRBJ2-7,AISESGTSAYEQY
16,TRBV4-3,TRBJ2-4,ASSQDLGRLAGENIQY
13,TRBV4-2,TRBJ2-2,ASSQDPRGIGELF
13,TRBV2,TRBJ2-5,ASSLLAGGYETQY
10,TRBV11-2,TRBJ2-7,ASSPVSYEQY
11,TRBV28,TRBJ1-1,ASSKYVDTEAF
12,TRBV15,TRBJ2-3,ATSRDREGGTQY
12,TRBV27,TRBJ2-1,ASSGGLAGGEQF
10,TRBV7-9,TRBJ1-2,ASSSTGYGYT
10,TRBV7-9,TRBJ1-2,ASTTGGYGYT
12,TRBV19,TRBJ2-7,ASRTGDRGGEQY
13,TRBV14,TRBJ2-7,ASSSLAGGPYEQY
11,TRBV5-1,TRBJ2-5,ASSLGLVETQY
10,TRBV10-1,TRBJ1-2,ASSGQDYGYT
12,TRBV6-5,TRBJ2-7,ASRKGTRIYEQY
13,TRBV11-3,TRBJ2-1,ASSRTSGSIIVQF
11,TRBV30,TRBJ1-2,AWLTGPSYGYT
14,TRBV6-5,TRBJ2-7,ASSYSAGPGAYEQY
13,TRBV6-1,TRBJ1-2,ASSPGLGMSYGYT
11,TRBV19,TRBJ2-4,ASSDLAKNIQY
13,TRBV5-1,TRBJ1-5,ASSVAGGPNQPQH